These 30 T cell receptor beta chains were sequenced from one sample in a study of response to subunit inactivated influenza vaccine. TCRdb passed the RT-PCR reads through MiXCR, listing each CDR3 protein once. The sample carries about 520,000 distinct CDR3 sequences, less than 7.5% recorded once. The material sequenced was PBMCs from blood, taken 23 months after vaccination. The receptors come from a man between 50 and 75 years old who received an inactivated influenza vaccine.

The chain joins TRBV7-2 to TRBJ1-5, with 8 nucleotides matching TRBD1. The CDR3 runs 12 residues. With 4 bases clipped from V and 15 bases from J, the junction kept 8 bases outside the gene matches. In germline, CDR1 is SGHTA, CDR2 FQGNSA. CDR3 sequence (DNA): TGTGCCAGCAGCTCCGACAGGGGCCGTTTGCATTTT. Translated: CASSSDRGRLHF.

The chain is built from TRBV12-3 or TRBV12-4 and TRBJ2-7; 8 bases are a match to TRBD1. The CDR3 has 15 amino acids. V shed 2 bases, J shed 5 bases, and the junction held 8 bases outside the gene matches. The CDR3 DNA reads TGTGCCAGCAGTTTATCGACAGGGGTTCTGGACGAGCAGTACTTC. Translated, it gives CASSLSTGVLDEQYF.

This clonotype was counted between two and nine times. The chain carries TRBV27 and TRBJ2-2; 12 positions match TRBD2. The junction had 11 bases not matched to a gene; V was cut back by 5 bases and J by 4 bases. Germline assignment: CDR1 MNHEY and CDR2 SMNVEV (reference sequence). This CDR3 is built from 18 residues. Here the CDR3 reads CASSITLAGGPVTGELFF. In DNA, the CDR3 is TGTGCCAGCAGTATCACTCTAGCGGGAGGGCCGGTCACCGGGGAGCTGTTTTTT.

The table lists this clonotype with many counts. The V call is TRBV3-1, the J call TRBJ1-1; a possible D gene is TRBD1 (5 bases). The CDR3 covers 13 residues. Trimming took 2 bases from V and 5 from J, leaving 9 bases between them. CDR1 is LGHDT, CDR2 YNNKEL, per germline (reference sequence). CDR3 DNA sequence: TGTGCCAGCAGCCAATCGGGGGGGACTGAAGCTTTCTTT. Translating gives CASSQSGGTEAFF.

V gene TRBV19 combines with J gene TRBJ2-7, with 7 bases that match TRBD1. V gave up 5 bases and J gave up 2 bases; unmatched junction bases: 9. The CDR3 totals 15 residues. Germline V gene sequence: CDR1 LNHDA, CDR2 SQIVND (reference sequence). The CDR3 loop is CASSFSRDSPYEQYF. The CDR3 DNA is TGTGCCAGTAGTTTTTCCCGGGACAGCCCCTACGAGCAGTACTTC.

This clonotype was observed many times. This sequence joins TRBV29-1 and TRBJ1-3, with 7 positions matching TRBD1. The germline gives CDR1 SQVTM, CDR2 ANQGSEA. The ends lost 6 bases at V and 2 bases at J; junction bases unmatched: 1. The CDR3 is 12 amino acids. The CDR3 reads CSVTGTGNTIYF. The CDR3 nucleotides read TGCAGCGTGACAGGGACTGGAAACACCATATATTTT.

This chain connects TRBV5-1 to TRBJ1-5; no firm D call. Germline V lookup: CDR1 SGHRS, CDR2 YFSETQ. Deletions cut 4 bases from V and 9 bases from J, with 14 bases between. This CDR3 has 13 residues. CDR3 sequence reads: CASSEEVGSPQHF. The CDR3 nucleotides read TGCGCCAGCAGCGAAGAAGTTGGTTCGCCCCAGCATTTT.

This clonotype has more than one count but fewer than ten. This chain links TRBV7-6 with TRBJ2-5, with 8 positions matching TRBD1. The CDR3 sequence is 14 residues long. After removal of 5 bases from V and 6 bases from J, the junction contained 8 bases not matched to a gene. The V gene's germline CDR1 is SGHVS and CDR2 FNYEAQ. CDR3 bases: TGTGCCAGCAGCGACGGGACAGGTAGTAAGACCCAGTACTTC. It specifies CASSDGTGSKTQYF.

This chain joins TRBV7-2 and TRBJ1-5; 7 positions match TRBD1. V gave up 1 base and J gave up 3 bases; unmatched junction bases: 6. This CDR3 comprises 16 residues. The germline CDR1 and CDR2 sequences are SGHTA and FQGNSA. The CDR3, as DNA: TGTGCCAGCAGCTTAGGAACCAGGGGGGTCAATCAGCCCCAGCATTTT. Encoded protein: CASSLGTRGVNQPQHF.

V gene TRBV24-1 combines with J gene TRBJ2-6, with 7 bases aligning to TRBD1. This CDR3 has 17 amino acids. V lost 4 bases and J lost 4; bases outside the gene matches: 9. From germline, CDR1 is KGHDR and CDR2 SFDVKD. Written as DNA, the CDR3 is TGTGCCACCAGTGAATATAAGGGGGCGGCGGGGGCCAACGTCCTGACTTTC. As protein: CATSEYKGAAGANVLTF.

This chain links TRBV5-1 with TRBJ2-1, with 8 bases fitting TRBD1. The germline V gene encodes CDR1 SGHRS and CDR2 YFSETQ. With V trimmed by 2 bases and J by 8 bases, 9 bases remained unmatched. This CDR3 has 15 residues. In nucleotides, the CDR3 is TGCGCCAGCAGCTTACCGATAGAGACAGGGGATGAGCAGTTCTTC. It codes for CASSLPIETGDEQFF.

This clonotype was observed many times. This chain links TRBV6-5 with TRBJ2-7; no definite D call. The V end was cut by 0 bases, the J end by 1 base, with 7 bases between. The CDR3 loop spans 14 amino acids. Per germline, CDR1 MNHEY and CDR2 SVGAGI. As DNA, the CDR3 is TGTGCCAGCAGTTACTCGACTTTTTCCTACGAGCAGTACTTC. Encoded protein: CASSYSTFSYEQYF.

This clonotype was found many times. The chain employs TRBV20-1 and TRBJ2-7, with 12 bases matching TRBD2. Germline assignment: CDR1 DFQATT and CDR2 SNEGSKA (reference sequence). The CDR3 is 18 residues long. Trimming took 5 bases from V and 1 from J; bases not matched to a gene: 15. The chain's CDR3 is CSAFRGWIGLAGSYEQYF. The CDR3 region has the DNA TGCAGTGCTTTCCGGGGATGGATCGGACTAGCGGGATCCTACGAGCAGTACTTC.

This clonotype was detected a few times. The chain is built from TRBV5-1 and TRBJ2-6, with a possible D match to TRBD2 (5 bases). V gave up 1 base and J gave up 3 bases, with 11 bases separating them. Germline CDR1 is SGHRS and CDR2 is YFSETQ. This CDR3 spans 16 amino acids. CDR3: CASSLFMGVGANVLTF. CDR3 sequence (DNA): TGCGCCAGCAGCTTGTTTATGGGAGTTGGGGCCAACGTCCTGACTTTC.

Details on this clonotype: Being one base from a much bigger clone, this may be a read error. The rearrangement joins TRBV5-1 to TRBJ1-5; no definite D call. The CDR3 length is 13 residues. Per the germline V gene, CDR1 is SGHRS and CDR2 is YFSETQ. CDR3 residues: CASILGFSQPQHF. CDR3 DNA sequence: TGCGCCAGCATCTTGGGGTTTTCTCAGCCCCAGCATTTT.

The chain joins TRBV7-2 to TRBJ2-3; 7 bases agree with TRBD2. CDR1 SGHTA and CDR2 FQGNSA come from the germline V gene. Losses at the gene ends were 5 bases for V and 5 bases for J; bases not matched to a gene: 13. The CDR3 is 16 residues long. In DNA form, the CDR3 reads TGTGCCAGCAGCCAACCGGGACTATTGATCGAAGATACGCAGTATTTT. It yields the protein CASSQPGLLIEDTQYF.

This clonotype showed up many times. The rearrangement uses TRBV20-1 and TRBJ2-1, with 9 bases aligning to TRBD2. The CDR3 spans 15 residues. Germline CDR1 DFQATT, CDR2 SNEGSKA (reference sequence). The trim removed 5 bases at V and 9 bases at J, leaving 14 bases unmatched. The CDR3 nucleotides read TGCAGTGCTCCTAGTTTAGCGGGAGCCCCGGGTGAGCAGTTCTTC. Amino acid sequence: CSAPSLAGAPGEQFF.

This clonotype was seen more than once but under ten times. The chain employs TRBV7-8 and TRBJ2-7; tentatively, D is TRBD1 (6 bases). From germline, CDR1 is SGHVS and CDR2 FQNEAQ. The CDR3 has 16 residues. V lost 5 bases and J 0 bases, leaving 17 bases between the germline ends. CDR3 sequence: CASSRIRGRSSYEQYF. CDR3 nucleotide sequence: TGTGCCAGCAGCCGGATCAGGGGCCGAAGCTCCTACGAGCAGTACTTC.

At least ten counts were recorded for this clonotype. This chain joins TRBV5-5 and TRBJ2-2, with D tentatively TRBD1 (6 bases). CDR3 length: 14 amino acids. V lost 6 bases, J lost 4 bases, and 13 bases lay in between. The germline V gene encodes CDR1 SGHKS and CDR2 YYEKEE (reference sequence). The CDR3 DNA follows: TGTGCCAGCACCTTAAGACAGGCCACCGGGGAGCTGTTTTTT. Amino acid sequence: CASTLRQATGELFF.

The chain employs TRBV5-1 and TRBJ1-1, with a weak D call TRBD1 (5 bases). Germline lookup yields CDR1 SGHRS and CDR2 YFSETQ. Trimming shortened V by 2 bases and J by 3 bases, and 11 bases separated the two germline ends. This CDR3 is built from 14 residues. CDR3 in amino acids: CASSLQEGYTEAFF. The CDR3 nucleotides read TGCGCCAGCAGCTTACAGGAGGGGTACACTGAAGCTTTCTTT. The variable domain in full, with the rest retrieved from reference TRBV5-1 and TRBJ1-1, is KAGVTQTPRYLIKTRGQQVTLSCSPISGHRSVSWYQQTPGQGLQFLFEYFSETQRNKGNFPGRFSGRQFSNSRSEMNVSTLELGDSALYLCASSLQEGYTEAFFGQGTRLTVV.

This clonotype showed up many times. The V and J genes are TRBV28 and TRBJ2-1; 8 nucleotides match TRBD2. The CDR3 sequence is 17 residues long. Germline V gives CDR1 MDHEN, CDR2 SYDVKM. V lost 8 bases to trimming and J lost 0 bases; unmatched junction nucleotides: 12. The CDR3 coding sequence is TGTGCCAGCTCAGGGGCGGGAGGTGGTAGCTCCTACAATGAGCAGTTCTTC. Translating gives CASSGAGGGSSYNEQFF.

The chain couples TRBV20-1 to TRBJ1-4, with 7 bases fitting TRBD1. Germline CDR1 DFQATT, CDR2 SNEGSKA (reference sequence). This CDR3 contains 13 residues. Trimming took 4 bases from V and 7 from J; bases not matched to a gene: 6. The CDR3 protein is CSATTGDREKLFF. For the CDR3, the DNA is TGCAGTGCTACAACAGGGGATCGTGAAAAACTGTTTTTT.

This clonotype was seen more than once but under ten times. This chain uses TRBV7-2 with TRBJ2-5; D gene unclear. V shed 0 bases and J shed 5 bases, with 7 bases lying between them. The CDR3 is 13 residues long. Germline lookup yields CDR1 SGHTA and CDR2 FQGNSA. The CDR3: CASSLAQLETQYF. The CDR3 nucleotides are TGTGCCAGCAGCTTAGCACAGTTGGAGACCCAGTACTTC.

This CDR3 reads CATSRDLSLGSPTDTQYF. CDR3 DNA sequence: TGTGCCACCAGCAGAGATTTGTCCCTGGGAAGTCCCACAGATACGCAGTATTTT. The chain recombines TRBV15 with TRBJ2-3; D ambiguous. Germline CDR1 is LNHNV and CDR2 is YYDKDF (reference sequence). The CDR3 extends over 18 amino acids. The V and J ends lost 0 bases and 2 bases respectively, with 18 bases between them.

This clonotype was detected a few times. This chain links TRBV11-2 with TRBJ2-3; the D gene could be TRBD1 or TRBD2 (6 bases each). Trimming shortened V by 2 bases and J by 1 base, and 10 bases separated the two germline ends. The germline CDR1 and CDR2 sequences are SGHAT and FQNNGV. The CDR3 covers 15 residues. The CDR3 reads CASSLNRGGTDTQYF. The CDR3 bases are TGTGCCAGCAGCTTAAATAGGGGGGGCACAGATACGCAGTATTTT.

Ten or more counts support this clonotype. This chain joins TRBV18 and TRBJ1-2; possible D gene TRBD1, 6 bases. This CDR3 spans 15 amino acids. Trimming took off 5 bases at V and 1 base at J, with 14 bases between the two ends. The germline gives CDR1 KGHSH, CDR2 LQKENI. The CDR3 coding sequence is TGTGCCAGCTCAACCACAGGGCTCAATAACTATGGCTACACCTTC. Protein product: CASSTTGLNNYGYTF. Drawing the rest from reference TRBV18 and TRBJ1-2, the complete variable domain is NAGVMQNPRHLVRRRGQEARLRCSPMKGHSHVYWYRQLPEEGLKFMVYLQKENIIDESGMPKERFSAEFPKEGPSILRIQQVVRGDSAAYFCASSTTGLNNYGYTFGSGTRLTVV.

This chain links TRBV20-1 with TRBJ1-4; 8 nucleotides align to TRBD1. Germline CDR1 is DFQATT and CDR2 is SNEGSKA (reference sequence). The CDR3 runs to 15 residues. Trimming removed 5 bases from V and 6 bases from J; junction bases left unmatched: 11. This CDR3 reads CSAWAQGAEYEKLFF. The CDR3 DNA is TGCAGTGCTTGGGCCCAGGGGGCCGAGTATGAAAAACTGTTTTTT.

This clonotype was observed a handful of times. This chain connects TRBV5-1 to TRBJ2-3; D call uncertain. The CDR3 loop spans 14 amino acids. V lost 1 base and J lost 2, with 8 bases in between. Looked up from germline, CDR1 is SGHRS and CDR2 is YFSETQ. CDR3 in amino acids: CASSLRPTTDTQYF. The CDR3 DNA reads TGCGCCAGCAGCTTGAGGCCTACCACAGATACGCAGTATTTT.

This clonotype appeared many times. The chain combines TRBV4-2 with TRBJ2-5; D gene unclear. Per germline, CDR1 LGHNA and CDR2 YNFKEQ. CDR3 length equals 14 residues. V lost 4 bases, J lost 5 bases, and 14 bases lay in between. CDR3 coding DNA: TGTGCCAGCAGCCCCGGACGAAAAGTGGAGACCCAGTACTTC. This sequence encodes CASSPGRKVETQYF.

This clonotype was detected only a few times. CDR3 in DNA: TGTGCCAGCAGCTTAGACAGGGCTCCGCAGTATTTT. As protein: CASSLDRAPQYF. The chain combines TRBV7-2 with TRBJ2-3; a weak D match, TRBD1 (6 bases). Germline CDR1 reads SGHTA; CDR2 reads FQGNSA. This CDR3 spans 12 amino acids. Trimming stripped 1 base from V and 10 bases from J, with 9 bases between.